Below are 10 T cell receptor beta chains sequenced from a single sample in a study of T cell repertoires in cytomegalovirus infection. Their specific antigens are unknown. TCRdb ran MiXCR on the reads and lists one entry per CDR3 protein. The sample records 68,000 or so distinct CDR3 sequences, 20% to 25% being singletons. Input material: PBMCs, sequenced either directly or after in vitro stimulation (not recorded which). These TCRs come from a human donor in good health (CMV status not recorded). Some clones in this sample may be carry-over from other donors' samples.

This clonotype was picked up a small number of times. Written as DNA, the CDR3 is TGTGCCAGCAGTTACTCGACAGGGCTGTACGAGCAGTACTTC. This gives the protein CASSYSTGLYEQYF. V and J are TRBV6-5 and TRBJ2-7; 7 nucleotides line up with TRBD1. This CDR3 is built from 14 residues. With V trimmed by 0 bases and J by 4 bases, 3 bases remained unmatched. Germline CDR1 reads MNHEY; CDR2 reads SVGAGI.

The CDR3 DNA reads as TGTGCCAGTAGGGACTTCTCTGGAAACACCATATATTTT. This gives the protein CASRDFSGNTIYF. The V and J genes are TRBV19 and TRBJ1-3; unclear D gene. Germline V lookup: CDR1 LNHDA, CDR2 SQIVND (reference sequence). V was clipped by 6 bases and J by 0 bases, with 6 bases between them. This CDR3 has 13 amino acids.

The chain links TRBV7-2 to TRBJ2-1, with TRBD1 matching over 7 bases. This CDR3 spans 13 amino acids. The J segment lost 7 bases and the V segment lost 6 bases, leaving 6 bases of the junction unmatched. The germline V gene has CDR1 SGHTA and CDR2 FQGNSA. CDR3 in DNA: TGTGCCAGCAGGGAGGACAGGTTAAATGAGCAGTTCTTC. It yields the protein CASREDRLNEQFF.

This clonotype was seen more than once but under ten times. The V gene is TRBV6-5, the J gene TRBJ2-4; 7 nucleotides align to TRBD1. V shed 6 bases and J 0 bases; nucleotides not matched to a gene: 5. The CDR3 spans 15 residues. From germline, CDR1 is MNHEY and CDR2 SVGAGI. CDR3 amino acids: CASSGTAEAKNIQYF. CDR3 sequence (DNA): TGTGCCAGCAGCGGGACAGCTGAAGCCAAAAACATTCAGTACTTC.

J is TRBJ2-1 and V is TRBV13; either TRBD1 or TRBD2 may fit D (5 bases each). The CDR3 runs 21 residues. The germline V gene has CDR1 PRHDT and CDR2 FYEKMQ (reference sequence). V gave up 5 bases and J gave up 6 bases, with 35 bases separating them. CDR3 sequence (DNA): TGTGCCAGCAGCGCCTTTTCAGGGCTAGCCGAAAAAATTTACGACCCCAATGAGCAGTTCTTC. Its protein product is CASSAFSGLAEKIYDPNEQFF.

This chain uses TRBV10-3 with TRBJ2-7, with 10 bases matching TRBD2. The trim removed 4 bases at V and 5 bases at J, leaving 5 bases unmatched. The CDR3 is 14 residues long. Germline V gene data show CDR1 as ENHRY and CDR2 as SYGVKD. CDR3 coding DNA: TGTGCCATCAGTGGGCCTAGCGGGAGAAACGAGCAGTACTTC. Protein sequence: CAISGPSGRNEQYF.

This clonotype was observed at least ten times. The chain's CDR3 is CASSNTRTAVETQYF. The DNA of the CDR3 is TGTGCCAGCAGCAACACCAGGACAGCAGTAGAGACCCAGTACTTC. V and J are TRBV7-9 and TRBJ2-5; possible D gene TRBD1, 6 bases. Germline values: CDR1 SEHNR, CDR2 FQNEAQ (reference sequence). The CDR3 is 15 residues long. The ends were cut back, 5 bases at V and 4 bases at J, with 17 bases in the middle.

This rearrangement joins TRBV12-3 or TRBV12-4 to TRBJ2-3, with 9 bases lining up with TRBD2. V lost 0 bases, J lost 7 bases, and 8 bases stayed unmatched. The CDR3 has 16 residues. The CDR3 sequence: CASSLALAGGTNTQYF. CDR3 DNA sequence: TGTGCCAGCAGTTTAGCGCTTGCGGGAGGGACGAATACGCAGTATTTT.

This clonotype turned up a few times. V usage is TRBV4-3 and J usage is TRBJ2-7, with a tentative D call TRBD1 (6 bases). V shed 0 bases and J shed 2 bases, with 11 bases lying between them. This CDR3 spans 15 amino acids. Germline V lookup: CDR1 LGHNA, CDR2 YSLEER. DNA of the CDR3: TGCGCCAGCAGCCAAGATCCGGGGACAACCTACGAGCAGTACTTC. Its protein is CASSQDPGTTYEQYF.

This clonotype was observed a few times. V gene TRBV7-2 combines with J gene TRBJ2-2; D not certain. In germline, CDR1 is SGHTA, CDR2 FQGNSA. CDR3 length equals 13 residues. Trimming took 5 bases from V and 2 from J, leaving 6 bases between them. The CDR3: CASSARNTGELFF. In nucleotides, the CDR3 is TGTGCCAGCAGCGCTCGAAACACCGGGGAGCTGTTTTTT.